A selection of T cell receptor beta chains follows, all from one sample in a study of shared clonotypes between healthy human individuals. Data came from immunoSEQ multiplex PCR; TCRdb stores just in-frame clones and leaves some out. The repertoire includes 850,000 to 1,200,000 clones, roughly 80% of them detected once, and roughly 1.4% sits in the top ten. Input material: memory CD4+ T cells sorted from blood. Receptors were obtained from a man between 18 and 35 years old in good health. Each CDR3 is given with its conserved first and last residue. A D gene is named only where the DNA matches it firmly. The size entry is marked missing in some rows and otherwise reads once, few, many or a size class.

d_gene,v_gene,abundance,j_gene,CDR3aa,CDR3nt
TRBD1,TRBV11-2,.,TRBJ2-7,CASSLGRDRFHEQYF,TGTGCCAGCAGCTTAGGAAGGGACAGATTCCACGAGCAGTACTTC
TRBD1,TRBV19,.,TRBJ1-1,CASSRDRDATEAFF,TGTGCCAGTAGTAGGGACAGGGATGCCACTGAAGCTTTCTTT
.,TRBV2,.,TRBJ2-2,CASRGQSNTGELFF,TGTGCCAGCAGGGGACAATCGAACACCGGGGAGCTGTTTTTT
TRBD1,TRBV6-5,.,TRBJ2-7,CASSFNRGHEQYF,TGTGCCAGCAGTTTTAACAGGGGGCACGAGCAGTACTTC
.,TRBV7-2,.,TRBJ2-6,CASSAAGGGPKGANVLTF,TGTGCCAGCAGCGCGGCAGGAGGGGGGCCGAAGGGGGCCAACGTCCTGACTTTC
.,TRBV28,.,TRBJ1-5,CASSGGPVQPQHF,TGTGCCAGCAGTGGGGGTCCAGTTCAACCCCAGCATTTT
.,TRBV18,.,TRBJ2-2,CASSPANTGELFF,TGTGCCAGCTCACCGGCGAACACCGGGGAGCTGTTTTTT
TRBD2,TRBV19,.,TRBJ2-1,CASSPLAGGPGTQFF,TGTGCCAGTAGCCCACTAGCGGGGGGGCCTGGGACACAGTTCTTC
.,TRBV6-5,.,TRBJ1-2,CASSYTRQNYGYTF,TGTGCCAGCAGTTATACAAGGCAGAACTATGGCTACACCTTC
TRBD1,TRBV28,.,TRBJ1-5,CASSSPTGVSNQPQHF,TGTGCCAGCAGTTCCCCGACAGGGGTTAGCAATCAGCCCCAGCATTTT
.,TRBV4-1,.,TRBJ1-3,CASSFQGGGGNTIYF,TGCGCCAGCAGTTTCCAAGGGGGGGGAGGAAACACCATATATTTT
.,TRBV5-1,.,TRBJ2-7,CASSLGSIGGYEQYF,TGCGCCAGCAGCTTAGGCTCTATTGGCGGGTACGAGCAGTACTTC
.,TRBV28,.,TRBJ1-3,CASSLLASISGNTIYF,TGTGCCAGCAGTTTATTGGCTTCCATCTCTGGAAACACCATATATTTT
.,TRBV5-5,.,TRBJ2-7,CASSLEYEQYF,TGTGCCAGCAGCCTTGAGTACGAGCAGTACTTC
.,TRBV7-2,.,TRBJ2-7,CASRGSGGHEQYF,TGTGCCAGCAGAGGCTCGGGGGGCCACGAGCAGTACTTC
TRBD2,TRBV6-1,.,TRBJ2-5,CASGERGPQETQYF,TGTGCCAGCGGGGAGCGGGGGCCTCAAGAGACCCAGTACTTC
.,TRBV7-2,.,TRBJ2-4,CASSLVKNIQYF,TGTGCCAGCAGCTTAGTCAAAAACATTCAGTACTTC
.,TRBV2,.,TRBJ2-5,CASRRVETQYF,TGTGCCAGCAGGAGGGTTGAGACCCAGTACTTC
TRBD2,TRBV25-1,.,TRBJ2-7,CATGLAGGTYEQYF,TGTGCCACCGGACTAGCGGGGGGGACCTACGAGCAGTACTTC
.,TRBV7-2,.,TRBJ2-4,CASSLFDIQYF,TGTGCCAGCAGCTTATTTGACATTCAGTACTTC
.,TRBV29-1,.,TRBJ2-2,CSVESQGNTGELFF,TGCAGCGTAGAGTCGCAGGGGAACACCGGGGAGCTGTTTTTT
.,TRBV7-2,.,TRBJ2-7,CASSWDRNSYEQYF,TGTGCCAGCAGTTGGGACCGAAACAGCTACGAGCAGTACTTC
.,TRBV5-1,.,TRBJ1-3,CASSTDSLSGNTIYF,TGCGCCAGCAGCACTGACAGTCTCTCTGGAAACACCATATATTTT
.,TRBV6-1,.,TRBJ2-7,CASSEGRGGQYF,TGTGCCAGCAGTGAAGGTAGGGGAGGTCAGTACTTC
.,TRBV15,.,TRBJ2-5,CATSRDGGKETQYF,TGTGCCACCAGCAGAGATGGAGGGAAAGAGACCCAGTACTTC
.,TRBV30,few,TRBJ2-3,CAWSVGQTDTQYF,TGTGCCTGGAGTGTAGGCCAGACAGATACGCAGTATTTT
.,TRBV19,.,TRBJ1-4,CASSSISPGHKNEKLFF,TGTGCCAGTAGTAGCATTTCTCCGGGACACAAAAATGAAAAACTGTTTTTT
TRBD1,TRBV2,.,TRBJ2-3,CASISDRASTDTQYF,TGTGCCAGCATCTCCGACAGGGCTAGCACAGATACGCAGTATTTT
.,TRBV9,.,TRBJ1-4,CASSARGGGGEKLFF,TGTGCCAGCAGCGCCCGTGGAGGAGGAGGTGAAAAACTGTTTTTT
TRBD2,TRBV7-7,.,TRBJ2-3,CASSLKAGLGDTQYF,TGTGCTAGCAGCTTAAAAGCGGGGCTTGGGGATACGCAGTATTTT
.,TRBV10-3,.,TRBJ2-2,CAITQDGTSGELFF,TGTGCCATCACCCAAGATGGGACTTCCGGGGAGCTGTTTTTT
.,TRBV19,.,TRBJ1-1,CASTQGPEAFF,TGTGCCAGTACCCAGGGGCCTGAAGCTTTCTTT
TRBD1,TRBV4-3,few,TRBJ2-3,CASSQGQGGYTQYF,TGCGCCAGCAGCCAGGGACAGGGTGGGTATACGCAGTATTTT
TRBD1,TRBV6-1,.,TRBJ1-6,CASRSTGWNSPLHF,TGTGCCAGCAGGTCGACAGGGTGGAATTCACCCCTCCACTTT
TRBD2,TRBV6-1,.,TRBJ2-2,CASSAKIAGGKATGELFF,TGTGCCAGCAGTGCGAAGATAGCGGGGGGGAAGGCCACCGGGGAGCTGTTTTTT
TRBD1,TRBV11-2,.,TRBJ2-5,CASSTIQGIGETQYF,TGTGCCAGCAGTACGATACAGGGGATAGGAGAGACCCAGTACTTC
TRBD2,TRBV19,.,TRBJ2-2,CASSSPRGRALGAGELFF,TGTGCCAGTAGTAGTCCTCGCGGGAGGGCCCTTGGTGCCGGGGAGCTGTTTTTT
.,TRBV10-3,.,TRBJ2-7,CAISPEASLYEQYF,TGTGCCATCAGCCCCGAGGCTTCCCTCTACGAGCAGTACTTC
.,TRBV30,few,TRBJ1-1,CAWSVQTTEAFF,TGTGCCTGGAGTGTTCAGACCACTGAAGCTTTCTTT
.,TRBV18,.,TRBJ1-1,CASSGVMNTEAFF,TGTGCCAGCTCAGGCGTTATGAACACTGAAGCTTTCTTT
TRBD2,TRBV15,.,TRBJ2-3,CATSRERGAGWTDTQYF,TGTGCCACCAGCAGAGAGAGGGGAGCGGGATGGACAGATACGCAGTATTTT
TRBD1,TRBV2,many,TRBJ2-3,CASSGQGTDTQYF,TGTGCCAGCTCGGGACAGGGCACAGATACGCAGTATTTT
.,TRBV4-3,.,TRBJ2-3,CASSQVPWGGADTQYF,TGCGCCAGCAGCCAAGTACCCTGGGGCGGGGCAGATACGCAGTATTTT
.,TRBV25-1,.,TRBJ2-5,CASRRGAQETQYF,TGTGCCAGCAGGAGAGGGGCCCAAGAGACCCAGTACTTC
.,TRBV6-5,.,TRBJ1-5,CASSEGFNQPQHF,TGTGCCAGCAGTGAGGGCTTCAATCAGCCCCAGCATTTT
.,TRBV5-5,.,TRBJ2-3,CASSLERARDTQYF,TGTGCCAGCAGCTTGGAGAGGGCCAGGGATACGCAGTATTTT
TRBD1,TRBV5-1,.,TRBJ2-7,CASSWDRAYEQYF,TGCGCCAGCAGCTGGGACAGGGCCTACGAGCAGTACTTC
.,TRBV5-1,.,TRBJ1-6,CASSKTQPGDSPLHF,TGCGCCAGCAGCAAGACACAGCCGGGCGATTCACCCCTCCACTTT
.,TRBV7-2,.,TRBJ2-4,CASSSNLAKNIQYF,TGTGCCAGCAGCTCAAACCTAGCCAAAAACATTCAGTACTTC
TRBD2,TRBV19,.,TRBJ2-4,CASSGSGRLENIQYF,TGTGCCAGTAGTGGGAGCGGGAGATTGGAAAACATTCAGTACTTC
TRBD2,TRBV7-2,.,TRBJ2-1,CASSFQGGTSGRNEQFF,TGTGCCAGCAGCTTTCAGGGGGGGACTAGCGGGAGAAATGAGCAGTTCTTC
TRBD1,TRBV28,.,TRBJ1-1,CASSYQDRGGTEAFF,TGTGCCAGCAGTTACCAGGACAGGGGTGGCACTGAAGCTTTCTTT
TRBD2,TRBV5-1,.,TRBJ2-3,CASSLALGGDSTDTQYF,TGCGCCAGCAGCTTGGCTCTCGGGGGGGATAGCACAGATACGCAGTATTTT
.,TRBV5-1,.,TRBJ1-1,CASSLAGQPKEAFF,TGCGCCAGCAGCTTGGCCGGACAACCGAAAGAGGCTTTCTTT
.,TRBV6-6,.,TRBJ1-1,CASRAAPVSTEAFF,TGTGCCAGCAGAGCCGCCCCCGTGAGCACTGAAGCTTTCTTT
TRBD1,TRBV19,.,TRBJ1-3,CAIGSGTGSSSGNTIYF,TGTGCCATTGGGTCCGGGACAGGTTCCTCATCCGGAAACACCATATATTTT
.,TRBV27,.,TRBJ2-5,CASSLGFSLTKQETQYF,TGTGCCAGCAGTTTAGGATTCAGCCTAACAAAGCAAGAGACCCAGTACTTC